The clone carrying this TCR beta chain occurred many times. Its antigen remains unidentified. These data originate in a study of T-cell reconstitution after alpha-beta-depleted transplantation in children. Looked up from germline, CDR1 is MGHDK and CDR2 is SYGVNS. The CDR3 runs 12 residues. Trimming took 0 bases from V and 7 from J, leaving 6 bases between them. Findings and caveats of the study: As was reported, about two months after transplant, alpha-beta T cells came from several hundred expanded graft clones. By one year post-transplant, T-cell counts and diversity largely arose from T cells that were newly produced. The study traced high day-60 TCRbeta diversity in some patients to surviving recipient T cells and thymic progenitors.

Unique molecular identifiers were used to barcode this TCRbeta library. TCRdb passed the PCR reads through MiXCR, listing each CDR3 protein once. Of some 150,000 distinct CDR3 sequences listed, about 9% are singletons. The V gene is TRBV25-1, the J gene TRBJ1-2; D gene unclear. The input for sequencing was PBMCs, mostly from graft donor cells, taken 180 days after TCRalphabeta/CD19-depleted stem cell transplant. This sequence was found in a female patient aged 2-10 years who had a stem cell transplant for congenital amegakaryocytic thrombocytopenia, so the T cells may come from the graft donor. CDR3 DNA sequence: TGTGCCAGCAGTGAATATGCATGTGGCTACACCTTC. It codes for CASSEYACGYTF.